The sequence of this T cell receptor beta chain was determined in a study of blood T cell repertoires in COVID-19. Repertoires were generated with immunoSEQ multiplex PCR, while TCRdb's copy carries only in-frame clones and drops some. Of about 5,900 clones in the sample, roughly 88% were seen once. V gave up 3 bases and J gave up 8 bases, with 10 bases separating them. This CDR3 comprises 11 residues. Germline V CDR1 and CDR2: DFQATT, SNEGSKA (reference sequence). The rearrangement links TRBV20-1 to TRBJ1-2, with D perhaps matching TRBD1 (5 bases). The sequencing sample was made of peripheral blood. This TCR was sampled from a man aged 60 to 69 with acute or convalescent COVID-19. This chain's CDR3 is CSARGGGGYTF. CDR3 bases: TGCAGTGCTAGGGGGGGAGGCGGCTACACCTTC.